One T cell receptor beta chain is described in this entry. The authors ran a second PCR of roughly 6 to 11 cycles using a sample-barcoded 5' primer and a J-beta primer mix. A single record per CDR3 protein comes from TCRdb applying MiXCR to the 5' RACE reads. Of 700,000 or so distinct CDR3 sequences in the sample, approximately 22% were seen once. The data belong to a study of blood T cells in healthy people across ages. The V end was cut by 6 bases, the J end by 3 bases, with 12 bases between. Germline values: CDR1 DFQATT, CDR2 SNEGSKA (reference sequence). The CDR3 consists of 13 residues. Total RNA, at least 5 micrograms per sample, was extracted from PBMCs.

This clonotype was sampled from a man aged 70 or older in good health. Input material: blood. This sequence joins TRBV20-1 and TRBJ1-5; possibly TRBD1 for D (5 bases). The CDR3 region is CSARIGDNQPQHF. Here the CDR3 DNA reads TGCAGTGCCCGGATAGGGGACAATCAGCCCCAGCATTTT.